This paragraph reports one TCR beta chain. The record originates from a study of PD-L1 blockade in urothelial cancer. On the study more broadly: Males with urothelial cancer arising in the bladder constituted most of the roughly 30 patients.

J was trimmed by 6 bases and V by 3 bases; bases with no gene match: 3. The germline V gene encodes CDR1 MGHDK and CDR2 SYGVNS. CDR3 length: 14 residues. Measured with immunoSEQ multiplex PCR; TCRdb has only the in-frame clones, and not every one. The table includes about 91,000 clones, roughly nine tenths detected once. Sample: PBMCs, taken around atezolizumab (anti-PD-L1) treatment. The sequence came from a man in his 60s with urothelial cancer. This chain joins TRBV25-1 and TRBJ2-2; 8 nucleotides match TRBD1. CDR3 DNA sequence: TGTGCCAGCAGTGACCCGGGACAGGCCGGGGAGCTGTTTTTT. Protein: CASSDPGQAGELFF.